These 29 T cell receptor beta chains were all obtained from the same sample, sequenced in a study of cytomegalovirus exposure and HLA in healthy donors. 60 Vbeta and 13 Jbeta primers were used in PCR. Sequenced by immunoSEQ multiplex PCR; TCRdb stores in-frame clones only, minus some. This sample has around 100,000 clones, with around 66% found just once. The sample taken for sequencing was PBMCs. These TCRs come from a man aged 30 to 39 in good health and CMV-seronegative.

This clone was seen a handful of times. This rearrangement joins TRBV7-9 to TRBJ2-1, with 9 bases fitting TRBD2. With 0 bases clipped from V and 5 bases from J, the junction kept 5 bases outside the gene matches. CDR1 is SEHNR and CDR2 is FQNEAQ in the germline V gene (reference sequence). This CDR3 spans 16 amino acids. DNA of the CDR3: TGTGCCAGCAGCTTAGCGCGGGCTAGCGGGAACAATGAGCAGTTCTTC. Its protein is CASSLARASGNNEQFF.

The chain has TRBV29-1 and TRBJ2-7, with TRBD2 identical over 9 bases. The V and J ends lost 6 bases and 4 bases, in that order; junction bases with no gene match: 13. Germline V gives CDR1 SQVTM, CDR2 ANQGSEA. The CDR3 loop spans 15 amino acids. CDR3 in DNA: TGCAGCGTAGGTACCGGGACTAGCTCCGGTTACGAGCAGTACTTC. Protein: CSVGTGTSSGYEQYF.

The rearrangement joins TRBV7-3 to TRBJ1-1; 8 bases line up with TRBD1. CDR1 SGHTA and CDR2 FQGTGA come from the germline V gene. The V segment lost 6 bases and the J segment 1 base; nucleotides outside the gene matches: 4. The CDR3 extends over 14 amino acids. The CDR3 reads CASSQGAGNTEAFF. The CDR3 DNA sequence: TGTGCCAGCAGTCAGGGGGCTGGGAACACTGAAGCTTTCTTT.

Only a few counts were recorded for this clone. V usage is TRBV9 and J usage is TRBJ1-2; weak D call: TRBD1 (6 bases). CDR3 length: 15 residues. The germline gives CDR1 SGDLS, CDR2 YYNGEE. Trimming took off 5 bases at V and 1 base at J, with 15 bases between the two ends. The CDR3 loop reads CASRPFSGDNYGYTF. DNA for the CDR3: TGTGCCAGCAGACCCTTTTCAGGGGATAACTATGGCTACACCTTC.

The chain recombines TRBV29-1 with TRBJ1-1, with D tentatively TRBD1 (6 bases). CDR1 and CDR2 from the germline V gene are SQVTM and ANQGSEA. The ends were cut back, 8 bases at V and 8 bases at J, with 18 bases in the middle. This CDR3 comprises 12 residues. The CDR3: CSPQWAGGEAFF. The CDR3 DNA reads as TGCAGCCCCCAGTGGGCGGGGGGCGAAGCTTTCTTT.

This chain connects TRBV27 to TRBJ2-2; 12 nucleotides align to TRBD2. J lost 5 bases, V lost 6 bases, and 1 base had no gene match. Germline CDR1 is MNHEY and CDR2 is SMNVEV (reference sequence). The CDR3 loop spans 14 amino acids. CDR3: CASRGLAGTGELFF. In DNA form, the CDR3 reads TGTGCCAGCAGAGGACTAGCGGGAACCGGGGAGCTGTTTTTT.

This chain links TRBV4-2 with TRBJ2-6, with 7 bases lining up with TRBD1. The trim removed 6 bases at V and 1 base at J, leaving 3 bases unmatched. The CDR3 loop spans 15 amino acids. Germline CDR1 reads LGHNA; CDR2 reads YNFKEQ. The CDR3: CASRPTGSGANVLTF. CDR3 DNA: TGTGCCAGCAGACCGACAGGGTCTGGGGCCAACGTCCTGACTTTC.

The V and J genes are TRBV19 and TRBJ2-2; 10 nucleotides align to TRBD1. Per the germline V gene, CDR1 is LNHDA and CDR2 is SQIVND (reference sequence). The V and J ends lost 6 bases and 4 bases, in that order; junction bases with no gene match: 5. The CDR3 is 15 residues long. CDR3 coding DNA: TGTGCCAGTAGCAGACAGGGGGCCGCCACCGGGGAGCTGTTTTTT. Encoded protein: CASSRQGAATGELFF.

V and J are TRBV18 and TRBJ1-1; a weak D match, TRBD1 (5 bases). Trimming left V 6 bases short and J 1 base short, with 9 bases between. Germline V gene data show CDR1 as KGHSH and CDR2 as LQKENI. The CDR3 is 13 residues long. The CDR3 DNA reads as TGTGCCAGCTCCCTCGACAGGAACACTGAAGCTTTCTTT. Protein: CASSLDRNTEAFF.

This clone occurred once. V usage is TRBV27 and J usage is TRBJ2-7; 9 positions agree with TRBD2. CDR3 length equals 15 residues. V shed 4 bases, J shed 4 bases, and the junction held 8 bases outside the gene matches. Germline V lookup: CDR1 MNHEY, CDR2 SMNVEV (reference sequence). This CDR3 reads CASSYAGGPLYEQYF. CDR3 sequence (DNA): TGTGCCAGCAGTTACGCGGGAGGGCCATTATACGAGCAGTACTTC.

Of note for this clone: A junction end diverges from the germline sequence, so it may reflect a read error. The V gene is TRBV7-9, the J gene TRBJ2-7; 9 positions match TRBD1. CDR1 is SEHNR and CDR2 is FQNEAQ in the germline V gene (reference sequence). This CDR3 comprises 14 residues. CDR3 sequence: CSSSHDRGYDEQYF. CDR3 in DNA: TGTTCCAGCAGCCATGACAGGGGGTATGACGAGCAGTACTTC. Supplemented by reference TRBV7-9 and TRBJ2-7, the full variable domain reads DTGVSQNPRHKITKRGQNVTFRCDPISEHNRLYWYRQTLGQGPEFLTYFQNEAQLEKSRLLSDRFSAERPKGSFSTLEIQRTEQGDSAMYLCSSSHDRGYDEQYFGPGTRLTVT.

This rearrangement joins TRBV12-5 to TRBJ2-1; 7 nucleotides align to TRBD2. After removal of 0 bases from V and 15 bases from J, the junction contained 5 bases not matched to a gene. Germline values: CDR1 LGHNT, CDR2 FRNRAP. The CDR3 loop spans 12 amino acids. Here the CDR3 reads CASGLVSGPPFF. DNA of the CDR3: TGTGCTAGTGGTTTGGTTAGCGGGCCCCCGTTCTTC.

This chain connects TRBV6-6 to TRBJ2-1; 12 nucleotides agree with TRBD2. CDR1 and CDR2 from the germline V gene are MNHNY and SVGAGI (reference sequence). CDR3 length: 15 amino acids. Trimming removed 6 bases from V and 4 bases from J; junction bases left unmatched: 4. This CDR3 is CASSLTSGRYNEQFF. The CDR3 DNA sequence: TGTGCCAGCAGCTTGACTAGCGGGAGATACAATGAGCAGTTCTTC.

The chain joins TRBV18 to TRBJ1-6; 8 nucleotides line up with TRBD1. The CDR3 spans 16 residues. The J segment lost 7 bases and the V segment lost 1 base, leaving 6 bases of the junction unmatched. CDR1 and CDR2 from the germline V gene are KGHSH and LQKENI. CDR3 loop: CASSPLDRARNSPLHF. The CDR3 DNA reads as TGTGCCAGCTCACCACTGGACAGGGCGAGGAATTCACCCCTCCACTTT.

This clone was detected only a few times. The V call is TRBV6-4, the J call TRBJ2-3, with D possibly matching TRBD1 (7 bases). V lost 3 bases to trimming and J lost 3 bases, with 13 bases between them. The CDR3 spans 15 residues. Germline V gene data show CDR1 as MRHNA and CDR2 as SNTAGT. The DNA for the CDR3 is TGTGCCAGCAGTGAGGTCAGGGGGGAGACAGATACGCAGTATTTT. This sequence encodes CASSEVRGETDTQYF.

The V gene is TRBV10-1, the J gene TRBJ2-7, with D possibly matching TRBD1 (5 bases). The V gene lost 6 bases and the J gene lost 7 bases, with 19 bases spanning the gap. The CDR3 totals 14 residues. Per the germline V gene, CDR1 is WNHNN and CDR2 is SYGVQD (reference sequence). The CDR3 loop reads CASSAHQGNGEQYF. The CDR3, as DNA: TGCGCCAGCAGCGCGCACCAGGGTAACGGAGAGCAGTACTTC.

CDR3: CASSLVGLYEQYF. The CDR3, as DNA: TGTGCCAGCAGCTTAGTGGGACTTTACGAGCAGTACTTC. The genes are TRBV7-8 and TRBJ2-7; D might be TRBD2 (6 bases). Trimming left V 1 base short and J 4 bases short, with 8 bases between. Germline V gives CDR1 SGHVS, CDR2 FQNEAQ. The CDR3 extends over 13 amino acids.

This chain connects TRBV7-9 to TRBJ2-2; 8 bases are a match to TRBD1. The CDR3 is 14 residues long. Germline V gives CDR1 SEHNR, CDR2 FQNEAQ (reference sequence). V was pared by 7 bases and J by 3 bases, with 4 bases of the junction left unmatched. In nucleotides, the CDR3 is TGTGCCAGCACGGGACAGGCCCACACCGGGGAGCTGTTTTTT. Protein sequence: CASTGQAHTGELFF.

The chain has TRBV21-1 and TRBJ2-1; TRBD1 is the table's D call, not checked against the DNA. TRBV21-1 is given as a pseudogene. This CDR3 has 12 residues. CDR3: CASTWTDNEQFF. CDR3 sequence (DNA): TGTGCCAGCACCTGGACAGACAATGAGCAGTTCTTC.

This clone was counted a single time. The chain combines TRBV7-3 with TRBJ2-7; D may be TRBD2 (6 bases). Germline V lookup: CDR1 SGHTA, CDR2 FQGTGA. Trimming removed 0 bases from V and 3 bases from J, with 9 bases in between. The CDR3 runs 14 residues. CDR3 nucleotide sequence: TGTGCCAGCAGCTTAACTCGGGAGAGCTACGAGCAGTACTTC. This translates into CASSLTRESYEQYF.

The chain recombines TRBV11-2 with TRBJ2-7; 8 bases map to TRBD1. The V gene's germline CDR1 is SGHAT and CDR2 FQNNGV. After removal of 3 bases from V and 2 bases from J, the junction contained 3 bases not matched to a gene. The CDR3 contains 14 residues. The CDR3, as DNA: TGTGCCAGCAGCTTTTCGGACAGGGCCTACGAGCAGTACTTC. Its translation: CASSFSDRAYEQYF.

This chain connects TRBV6-1 to TRBJ1-1; 9 nucleotides agree with TRBD1. Germline-derived CDR1 and CDR2 are MNHNS and SASEGT. The CDR3 is 14 residues long. V dropped 2 bases and J dropped 7; count of bases not matched to a gene: 5. The CDR3 loop is CASSEYRGLGEAFF. The CDR3 nucleotides are TGTGCCAGCAGTGAATACAGGGGGCTGGGTGAAGCTTTCTTT.

V usage is TRBV19 and J usage is TRBJ2-5, with 16 bases aligning to TRBD2. Germline V gene data show CDR1 as LNHDA and CDR2 as SQIVND (reference sequence). The CDR3 has 16 residues. The trim removed 3 bases at V and 5 bases at J, leaving 3 bases unmatched. CDR3 protein: CASSIGTSGRGETQYF. The CDR3, as DNA: TGTGCCAGTAGTATTGGGACTAGCGGGAGGGGTGAGACCCAGTACTTC. The variable domain in full, with the rest retrieved from reference TRBV19 and TRBJ2-5, is DGGITQSPKYLFRKEGQNVTLSCEQNLNHDAMYWYRQDPGQGLRLIYYSQIVNDFQKGDIAEGYSVSREKKESFPLTVTSAQKNPTAFYLCASSIGTSGRGETQYFGPGTRLLVL.

This chain joins TRBV19 and TRBJ1-2; no clear D gene. Germline-derived CDR1 and CDR2 are LNHDA and SQIVND (reference sequence). The CDR3 has 14 amino acids. The V gene lost 2 bases and the J gene lost 4 bases, with 11 bases spanning the gap. The CDR3 DNA is TGTGCCAGTAGTATACCCGGGGAAGGCTATGGCTACACCTTC. This sequence encodes CASSIPGEGYGYTF.

To note about this clone: At one end, the junction sequence differs from germline, possibly due to a read error. The V call is TRBV7-7, the J call TRBJ2-7; maybe TRBD2 (6 bases). This CDR3 has 13 residues. Germline CDR1 is SSHAT and CDR2 is FNYEAQ (reference sequence). DNA of the CDR3: TGTGCTAGCAGCTTGACGGGAGTATCCGAGCAGTACTTC. It encodes CASSLTGVSEQYF.

In its sample, this clone was seen a few times. A junction end diverges from the germline sequence, so it may reflect a read error. The chain links TRBV30 to TRBJ1-3; D remains unclear. Germline V gene lookup returns CDR1 GTSNPN and CDR2 SVGIG (reference sequence). This CDR3 is 13 amino acids long. The CDR3 sequence: CARRPPAADTIYF. CDR3 coding DNA: TGTGCCAGGAGACCCCCCGCCGCAGACACCATATATTTT.

The J gene is TRBJ2-7, the V gene TRBV6-5; D might be TRBD2 (6 bases). This CDR3 spans 15 amino acids. CDR1 is MNHEY, CDR2 SVGAGI, per germline. V was shortened by 7 bases and J by 2 bases, with 18 bases between the two germline ends. CDR3: CASTRRGDLTYEQYF. In DNA, the CDR3 is TGTGCCAGCACTCGACGAGGGGACTTAACCTACGAGCAGTACTTC.

The V call is TRBV4-1, the J call TRBJ1-5; D gene ambiguous. The germline V gene has CDR1 MGHRA and CDR2 YSYEKL. The CDR3 spans 12 residues. V gave up 1 base and J gave up 8 bases, with 6 bases separating them. CDR3 residues: CASSQGREPQHF. For the CDR3, the DNA is TGCGCCAGCAGCCAAGGACGGGAGCCCCAGCATTTT.

This chain uses TRBV14 with TRBJ2-1, with 9 positions matching TRBD2. The CDR3 is 15 amino acids. V shed 3 bases, J shed 2 bases, and the junction held 2 bases outside the gene matches. Germline V CDR1 and CDR2: SGHDN, FVKESK. CDR3 amino acids: CASSQRGGPYNEQFF. In nucleotides, the CDR3 is TGTGCCAGCAGCCAGCGGGGGGGCCCCTACAATGAGCAGTTCTTC.